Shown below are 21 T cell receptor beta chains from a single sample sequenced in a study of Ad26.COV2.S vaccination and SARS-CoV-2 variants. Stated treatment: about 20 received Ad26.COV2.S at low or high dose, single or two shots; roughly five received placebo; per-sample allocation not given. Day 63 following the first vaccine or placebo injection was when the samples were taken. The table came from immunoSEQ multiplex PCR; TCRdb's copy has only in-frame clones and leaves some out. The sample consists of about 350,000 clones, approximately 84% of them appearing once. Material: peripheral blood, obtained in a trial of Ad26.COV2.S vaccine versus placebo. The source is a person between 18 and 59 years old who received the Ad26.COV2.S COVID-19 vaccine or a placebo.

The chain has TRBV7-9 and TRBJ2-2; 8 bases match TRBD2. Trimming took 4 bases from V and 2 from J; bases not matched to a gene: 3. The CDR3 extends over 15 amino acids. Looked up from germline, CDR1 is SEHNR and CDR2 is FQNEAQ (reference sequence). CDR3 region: CASSSGLVNTGELFF. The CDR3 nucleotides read TGTGCCAGCAGCTCGGGACTAGTAAACACCGGGGAGCTGTTTTTT.

The CDR3 DNA sequence: TGTGCCAGTAGTATCAGAAGGGCGGACAGGAGCAATCAGCCCCAGCATTTT. Amino acid sequence: CASSIRRADRSNQPQHF. The chain joins TRBV19 to TRBJ1-5; 7 positions match TRBD1. V was pared by 3 bases and J by 1 base, with 9 bases of the junction left unmatched. The CDR3 consists of 17 residues. Germline CDR1 reads LNHDA; CDR2 reads SQIVND (reference sequence).

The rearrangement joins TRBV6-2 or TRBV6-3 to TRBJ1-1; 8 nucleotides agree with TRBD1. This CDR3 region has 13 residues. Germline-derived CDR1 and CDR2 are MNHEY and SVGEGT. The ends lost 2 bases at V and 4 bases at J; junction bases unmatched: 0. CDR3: CASSYDRGTEAFF. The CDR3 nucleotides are TGTGCCAGCAGTTACGACAGGGGCACTGAAGCTTTCTTT.

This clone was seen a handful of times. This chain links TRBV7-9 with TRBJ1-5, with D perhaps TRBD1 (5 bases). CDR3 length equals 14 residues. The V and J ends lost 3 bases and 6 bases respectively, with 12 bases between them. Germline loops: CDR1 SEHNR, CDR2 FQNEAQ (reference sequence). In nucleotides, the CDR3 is TGTGCCAGCAGCTTCAGCGGGGGGGTTCAGCCCCAGCATTTT. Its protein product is CASSFSGGVQPQHF. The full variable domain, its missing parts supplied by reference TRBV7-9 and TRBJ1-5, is DTGVSQNPRHKITKRGQNVTFRCDPISEHNRLYWYRQTLGQGPEFLTYFQNEAQLEKSRLLSDRFSAERPKGSFSTLEIQRTEQGDSAMYLCASSFSGGVQPQHFGDGTRLSIL.

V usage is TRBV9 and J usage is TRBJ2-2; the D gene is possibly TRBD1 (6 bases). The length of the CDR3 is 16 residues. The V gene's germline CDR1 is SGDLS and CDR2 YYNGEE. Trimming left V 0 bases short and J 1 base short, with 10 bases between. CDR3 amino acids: CASSVANRVNTGELFF. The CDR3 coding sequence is TGTGCCAGCAGCGTAGCTAACAGGGTGAACACCGGGGAGCTGTTTTTT.

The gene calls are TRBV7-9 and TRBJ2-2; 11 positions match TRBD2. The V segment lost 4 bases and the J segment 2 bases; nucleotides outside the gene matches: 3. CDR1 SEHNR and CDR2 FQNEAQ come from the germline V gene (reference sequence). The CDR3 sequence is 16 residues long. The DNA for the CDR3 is TGTGCCAGCAGCTCAGGGACTAGCGGTAACACCGGGGAGCTGTTTTTT. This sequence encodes CASSSGTSGNTGELFF.

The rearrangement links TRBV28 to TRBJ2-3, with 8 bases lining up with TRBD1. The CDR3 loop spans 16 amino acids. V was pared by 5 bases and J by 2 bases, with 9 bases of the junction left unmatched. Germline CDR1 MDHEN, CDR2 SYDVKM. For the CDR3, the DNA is TGTGCCAGCAGTCCCCGGGGACAGGTACTCACAGATACGCAGTATTTT. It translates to CASSPRGQVLTDTQYF.

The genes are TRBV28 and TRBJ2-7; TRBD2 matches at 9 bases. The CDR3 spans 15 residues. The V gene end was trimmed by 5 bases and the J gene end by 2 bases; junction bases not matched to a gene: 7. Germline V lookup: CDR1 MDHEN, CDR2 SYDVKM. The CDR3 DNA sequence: TGTGCCAGCAGTCAAACTAGCGGGTTAACCTACGAGCAGTACTTC. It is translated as CASSQTSGLTYEQYF.

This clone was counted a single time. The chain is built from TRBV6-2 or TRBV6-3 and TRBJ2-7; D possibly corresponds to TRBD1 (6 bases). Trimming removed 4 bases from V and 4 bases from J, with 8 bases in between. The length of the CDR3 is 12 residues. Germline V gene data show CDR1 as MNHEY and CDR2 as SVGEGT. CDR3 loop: CASSSQGYEQYF. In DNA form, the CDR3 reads TGTGCCAGCAGTTCACAGGGTTACGAGCAGTACTTC.

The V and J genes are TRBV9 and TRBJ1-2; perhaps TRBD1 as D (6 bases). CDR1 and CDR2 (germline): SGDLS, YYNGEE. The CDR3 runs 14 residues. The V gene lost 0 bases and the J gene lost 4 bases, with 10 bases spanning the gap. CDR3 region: CASSVGGTSYGYTF. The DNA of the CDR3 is TGTGCCAGCAGCGTAGGGGGGACAAGCTATGGCTACACCTTC.

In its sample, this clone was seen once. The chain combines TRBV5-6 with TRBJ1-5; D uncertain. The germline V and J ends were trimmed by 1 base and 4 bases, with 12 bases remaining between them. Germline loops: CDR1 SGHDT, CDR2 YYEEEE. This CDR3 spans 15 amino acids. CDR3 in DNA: TGTGCCAGCAGCTTGTACTCCGGGGATAATCAGCCCCAGCATTTT. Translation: CASSLYSGDNQPQHF. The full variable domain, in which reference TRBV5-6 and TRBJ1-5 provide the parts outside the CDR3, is DAGVTQSPTHLIKTRGQQVTLRCSPKSGHDTVSWYQQALGQGPQFIFQYYEEEERQRGNFPDRFSGHQFPNYSSELNVNALLLGDSALYLCASSLYSGDNQPQHFGDGTRLSIL.

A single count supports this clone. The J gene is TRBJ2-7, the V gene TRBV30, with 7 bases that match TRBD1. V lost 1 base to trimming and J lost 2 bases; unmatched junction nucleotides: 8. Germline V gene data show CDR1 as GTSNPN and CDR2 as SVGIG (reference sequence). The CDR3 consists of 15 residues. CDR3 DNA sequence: TGTGCCTGGAGTGGACCGGGACAGAAGGCCTACGAGCAGTACTTC. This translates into CAWSGPGQKAYEQYF.

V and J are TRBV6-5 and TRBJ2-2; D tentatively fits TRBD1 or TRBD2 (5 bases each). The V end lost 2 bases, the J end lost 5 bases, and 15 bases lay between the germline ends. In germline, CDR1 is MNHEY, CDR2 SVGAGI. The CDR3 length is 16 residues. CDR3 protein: CASSYEGRKRTGELFF. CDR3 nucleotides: TGTGCCAGCAGTTACGAGGGACGGAAAAGAACCGGGGAGCTGTTTTTT.

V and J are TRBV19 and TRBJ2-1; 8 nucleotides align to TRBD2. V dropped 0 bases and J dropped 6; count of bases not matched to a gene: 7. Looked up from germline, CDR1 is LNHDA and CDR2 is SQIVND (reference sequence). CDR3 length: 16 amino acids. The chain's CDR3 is CASSIEPGLDLNEQFF. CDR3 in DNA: TGTGCCAGTAGTATAGAACCGGGACTAGATCTCAATGAGCAGTTCTTC.

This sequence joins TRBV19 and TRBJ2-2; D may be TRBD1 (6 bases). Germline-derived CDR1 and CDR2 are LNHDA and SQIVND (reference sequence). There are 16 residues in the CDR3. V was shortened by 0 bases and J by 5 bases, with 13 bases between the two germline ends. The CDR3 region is CASSIDGTSFTGELFF. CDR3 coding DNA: TGTGCCAGTAGTATAGATGGGACATCGTTTACCGGGGAGCTGTTTTTT.

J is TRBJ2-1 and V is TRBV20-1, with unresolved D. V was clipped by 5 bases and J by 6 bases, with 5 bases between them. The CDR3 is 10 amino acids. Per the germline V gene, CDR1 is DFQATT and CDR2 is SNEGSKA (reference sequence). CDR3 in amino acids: CSALFNEQFF. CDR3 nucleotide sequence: TGCAGTGCTCTTTTCAATGAGCAGTTCTTC.

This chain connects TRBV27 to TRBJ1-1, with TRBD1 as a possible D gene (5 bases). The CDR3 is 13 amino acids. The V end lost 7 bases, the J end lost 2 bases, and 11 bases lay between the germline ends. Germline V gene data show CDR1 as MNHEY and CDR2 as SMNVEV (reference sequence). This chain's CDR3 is CASISRENTEAFF. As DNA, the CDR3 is TGTGCCAGCATATCCAGGGAAAACACTGAAGCTTTCTTT.

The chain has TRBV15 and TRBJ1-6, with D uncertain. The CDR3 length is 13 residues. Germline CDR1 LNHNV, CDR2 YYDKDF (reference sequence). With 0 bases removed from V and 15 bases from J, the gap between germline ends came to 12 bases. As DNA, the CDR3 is TGTGCCACCAGCAGAGATTCCCCCCCCCTCCTCCACTTT. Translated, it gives CATSRDSPPLLHF.

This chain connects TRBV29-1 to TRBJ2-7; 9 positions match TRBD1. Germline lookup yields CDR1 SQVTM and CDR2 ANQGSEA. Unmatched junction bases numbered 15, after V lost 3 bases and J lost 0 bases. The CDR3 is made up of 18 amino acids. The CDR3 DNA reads TGCAGCGTTGATTCCCCCTCCCCCGACAGGGGGTACTCCTACGAGCAGTACTTC. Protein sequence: CSVDSPSPDRGYSYEQYF.

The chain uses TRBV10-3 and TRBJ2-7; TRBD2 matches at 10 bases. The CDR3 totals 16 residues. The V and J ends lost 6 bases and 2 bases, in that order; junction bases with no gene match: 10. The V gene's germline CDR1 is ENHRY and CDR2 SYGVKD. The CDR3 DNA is TGTGCCATCAGAGGACCCTCTAGCGGGGGACCCTACGAGCAGTACTTC. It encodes CAIRGPSSGGPYEQYF.

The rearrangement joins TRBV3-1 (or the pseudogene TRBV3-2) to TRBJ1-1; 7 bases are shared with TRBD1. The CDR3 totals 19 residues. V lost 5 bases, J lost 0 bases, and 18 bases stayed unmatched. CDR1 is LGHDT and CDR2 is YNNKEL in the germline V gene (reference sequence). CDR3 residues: CASSSPQRRDRRMNTEAFF. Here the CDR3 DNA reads TGTGCCAGCAGCTCACCTCAGAGACGGGACAGAAGAATGAACACTGAAGCTTTCTTT.